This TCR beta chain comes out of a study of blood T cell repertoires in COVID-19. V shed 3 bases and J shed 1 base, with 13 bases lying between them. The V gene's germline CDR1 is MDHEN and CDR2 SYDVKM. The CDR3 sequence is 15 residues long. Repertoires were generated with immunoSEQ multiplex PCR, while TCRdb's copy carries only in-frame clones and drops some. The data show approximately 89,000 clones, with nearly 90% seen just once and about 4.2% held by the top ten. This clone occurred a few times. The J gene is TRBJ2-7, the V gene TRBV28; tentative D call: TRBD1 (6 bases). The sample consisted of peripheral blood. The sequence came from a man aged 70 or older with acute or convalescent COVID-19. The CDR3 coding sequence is TGTGCCAGCAGTTTCAGGGGCGTCTCTTCCTACGAGCAGTACTTC. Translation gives CASSFRGVSSYEQYF.